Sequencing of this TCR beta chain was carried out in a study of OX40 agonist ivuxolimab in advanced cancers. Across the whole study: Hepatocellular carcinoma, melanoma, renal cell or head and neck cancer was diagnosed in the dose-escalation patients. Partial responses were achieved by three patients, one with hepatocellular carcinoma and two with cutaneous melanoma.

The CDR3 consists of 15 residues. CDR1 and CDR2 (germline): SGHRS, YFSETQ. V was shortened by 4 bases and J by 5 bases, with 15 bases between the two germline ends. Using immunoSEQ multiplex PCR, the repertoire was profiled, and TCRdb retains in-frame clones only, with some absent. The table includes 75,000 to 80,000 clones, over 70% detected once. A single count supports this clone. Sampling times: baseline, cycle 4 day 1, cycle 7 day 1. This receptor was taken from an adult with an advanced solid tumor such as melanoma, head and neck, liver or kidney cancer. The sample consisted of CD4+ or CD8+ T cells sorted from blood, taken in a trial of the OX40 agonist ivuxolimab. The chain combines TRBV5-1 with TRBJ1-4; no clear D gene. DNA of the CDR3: TGCGCCAGCAGCCAAAGCCGAGTGGAGAATGAAAAACTGTTTTTT. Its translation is CASSQSRVENEKLFF.